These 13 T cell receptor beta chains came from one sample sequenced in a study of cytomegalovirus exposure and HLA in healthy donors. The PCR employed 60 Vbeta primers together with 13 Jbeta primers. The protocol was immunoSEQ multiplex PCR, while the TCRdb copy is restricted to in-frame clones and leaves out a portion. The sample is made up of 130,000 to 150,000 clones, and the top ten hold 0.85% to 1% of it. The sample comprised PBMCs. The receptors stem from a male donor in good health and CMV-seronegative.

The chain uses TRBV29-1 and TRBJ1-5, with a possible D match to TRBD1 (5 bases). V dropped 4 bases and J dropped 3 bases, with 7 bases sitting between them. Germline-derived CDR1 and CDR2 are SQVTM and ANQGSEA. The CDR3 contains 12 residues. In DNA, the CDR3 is TGCAGCGTTGCAGGGTTCAATCAGCCCCAGCATTTT. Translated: CSVAGFNQPQHF.

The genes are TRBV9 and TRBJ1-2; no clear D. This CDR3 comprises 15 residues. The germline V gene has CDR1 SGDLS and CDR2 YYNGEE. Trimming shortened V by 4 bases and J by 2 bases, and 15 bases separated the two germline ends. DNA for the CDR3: TGTGCCAGCAGCCCGAGGGAAAATTTGAACTATGGCTACACCTTC. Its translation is CASSPRENLNYGYTF.

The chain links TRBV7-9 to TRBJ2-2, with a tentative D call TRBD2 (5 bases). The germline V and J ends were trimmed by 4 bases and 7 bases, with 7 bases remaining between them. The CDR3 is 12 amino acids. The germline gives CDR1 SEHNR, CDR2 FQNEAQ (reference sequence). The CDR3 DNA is TGTGCCAGCAGCTCCGGACTCGGGGAGCTGTTTTTT. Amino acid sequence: CASSSGLGELFF.

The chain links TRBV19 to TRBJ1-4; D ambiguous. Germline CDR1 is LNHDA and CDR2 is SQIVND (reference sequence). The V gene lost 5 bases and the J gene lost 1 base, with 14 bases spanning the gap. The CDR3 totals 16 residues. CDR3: CASSVRRSLTNEKLFF. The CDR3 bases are TGTGCCAGTAGTGTAAGAAGAAGCTTAACTAATGAAAAACTGTTTTTT.

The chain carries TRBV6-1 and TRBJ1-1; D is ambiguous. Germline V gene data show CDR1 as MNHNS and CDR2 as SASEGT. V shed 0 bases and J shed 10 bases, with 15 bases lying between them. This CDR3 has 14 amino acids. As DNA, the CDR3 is TGTGCCAGCAGTGAAGCGAGTAGGAAACAGAGAGCTTTCTTT. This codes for CASSEASRKQRAFF.

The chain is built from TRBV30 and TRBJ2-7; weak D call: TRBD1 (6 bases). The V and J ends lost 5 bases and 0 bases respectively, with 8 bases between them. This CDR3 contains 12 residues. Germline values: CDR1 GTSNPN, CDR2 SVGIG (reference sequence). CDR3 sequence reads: CAWGDISYEQYF. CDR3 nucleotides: TGTGCCTGGGGGGACATCTCCTACGAGCAGTACTTC.

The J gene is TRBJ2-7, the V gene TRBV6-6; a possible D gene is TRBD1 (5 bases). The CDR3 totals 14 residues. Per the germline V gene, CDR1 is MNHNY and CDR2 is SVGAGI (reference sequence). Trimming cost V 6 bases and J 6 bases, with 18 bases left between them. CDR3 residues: CASSDFRVRSEQYF. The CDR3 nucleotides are TGTGCCAGCAGCGATTTCAGGGTTAGAAGCGAGCAGTACTTC.

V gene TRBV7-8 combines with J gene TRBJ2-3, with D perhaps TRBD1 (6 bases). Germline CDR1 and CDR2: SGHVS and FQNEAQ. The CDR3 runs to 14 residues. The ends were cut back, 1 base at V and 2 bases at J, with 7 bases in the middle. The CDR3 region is CASSLGTVTDTQYF. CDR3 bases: TGTGCCAGCAGCTTAGGGACAGTCACAGATACGCAGTATTTT.

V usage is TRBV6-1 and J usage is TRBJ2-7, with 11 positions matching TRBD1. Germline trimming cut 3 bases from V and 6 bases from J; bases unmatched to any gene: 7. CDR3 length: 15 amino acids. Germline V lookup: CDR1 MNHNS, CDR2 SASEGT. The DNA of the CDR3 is TGTGCCAGCAGTGATAGGACAGGGGGCCCTCTCGAGCAGTACTTC. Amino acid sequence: CASSDRTGGPLEQYF.

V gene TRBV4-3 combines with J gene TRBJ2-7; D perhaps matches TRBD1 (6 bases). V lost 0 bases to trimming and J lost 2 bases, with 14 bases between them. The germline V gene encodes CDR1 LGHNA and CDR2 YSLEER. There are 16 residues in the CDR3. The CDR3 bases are TGCGCCAGCAGCCAAGATACAGGGTCTTTTGCCTACGAGCAGTACTTC. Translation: CASSQDTGSFAYEQYF.

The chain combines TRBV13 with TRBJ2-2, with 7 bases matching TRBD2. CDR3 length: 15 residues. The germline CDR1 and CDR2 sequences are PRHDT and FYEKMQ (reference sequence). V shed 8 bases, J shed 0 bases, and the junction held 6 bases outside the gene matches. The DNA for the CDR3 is TGTGCCAGCCACGCGGGACTAACGAACACCGGGGAGCTGTTTTTT. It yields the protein CASHAGLTNTGELFF.

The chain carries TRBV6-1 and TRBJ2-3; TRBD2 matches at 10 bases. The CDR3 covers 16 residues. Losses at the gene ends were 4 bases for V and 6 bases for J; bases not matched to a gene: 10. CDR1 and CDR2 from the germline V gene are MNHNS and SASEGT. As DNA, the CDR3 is TGTGCCAGCAGTGTAAGCGGGGGGGCGGGGATTGATACGCAGTATTTT. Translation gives CASSVSGGAGIDTQYF.

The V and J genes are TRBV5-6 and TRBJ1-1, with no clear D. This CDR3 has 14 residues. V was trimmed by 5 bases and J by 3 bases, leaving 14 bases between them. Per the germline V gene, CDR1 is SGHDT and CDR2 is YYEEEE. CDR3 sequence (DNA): TGTGCCAGCAGTCACGAGGGCGAGGACACTGAAGCTTTCTTT. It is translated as CASSHEGEDTEAFF.